A single sample gave rise to the 17 T cell receptor beta chains below, sequenced in a study of CD8+ T cells in alopecia areata. The treatment denotes: oral pan-JAK inhibitor, 5-10 mg twice daily. After isolation, RNA underwent reverse transcription to generate cDNA as the sequencing template. The repertoire was sequenced with immunoSEQ multiplex PCR; TCRdb's copy has only in-frame clones and lacks some. Of a few hundred thousand clones listed, about three fifths are singletons. The sample consisted of CD4+ T cells sorted from blood, taken around week 54, from a patient treated with tofacitinib. These receptor sequences come from a human donor with alopecia areata.

The V and J genes are TRBV30 and TRBJ2-3; 9 nucleotides agree with TRBD1. J was trimmed by 5 bases and V by 8 bases; bases with no gene match: 2. Germline assignment: CDR1 GTSNPN and CDR2 SVGIG (reference sequence). The CDR3 has 11 residues. CDR3 in amino acids: CAGQGIDTQYF. In nucleotides, the CDR3 is TGTGCCGGACAGGGGATAGATACGCAGTATTTT.

This sequence joins TRBV30 and TRBJ2-3, with D possibly being TRBD2 (6 bases). CDR3 length equals 13 residues. The V gene's germline CDR1 is GTSNPN and CDR2 SVGIG (reference sequence). The V end was cut by 4 bases, the J end by 4 bases, with 12 bases between. CDR3 nucleotides: TGTGCCTGGACGGAGGGGCGGTCAGATACGCAGTATTTT. Its protein product is CAWTEGRSDTQYF.

This clone was detected a few times. The chain combines TRBV5-1 with TRBJ2-5; TRBD2 might be the D (6 bases). The CDR3 totals 16 residues. The germline V gene encodes CDR1 SGHRS and CDR2 YFSETQ. The V and J ends lost 4 bases and 5 bases respectively, with 21 bases between them. CDR3 amino acids: CASSLNNGGSTETQYF. In nucleotides, the CDR3 is TGCGCCAGCAGCCTAAACAATGGAGGGTCCACGGAGACCCAGTACTTC.

This rearrangement joins TRBV2 to TRBJ2-5, with unresolved D. Trimming removed 6 bases from V and 5 bases from J, with 10 bases in between. Per the germline V gene, CDR1 is SNHLY and CDR2 is FYNNEI. The CDR3 contains 12 residues. CDR3 coding DNA: TGTGCCAGCAGCCAACGGTGGGAGACCCAGTACTTC. Translation: CASSQRWETQYF.

About this clone: The sample contains more than one DNA sequence encoding this CDR3. This chain joins TRBV30 and TRBJ1-1, with D possibly TRBD1 on 5 matching bases. The CDR3 sequence is 13 residues long. Germline V lookup: CDR1 GTSNPN, CDR2 SVGIG (reference sequence). V was cut by 2 bases and J by 1 base, with 8 bases left in between. CDR3 sequence: CAWSPQGNTEAFF. The CDR3, as DNA: TGTGCCTGGAGTCCCCAGGGGAACACTGAAGCTTTCTTT.

The chain carries TRBV7-2 and TRBJ2-5; possible D gene TRBD2, 6 bases. Germline V CDR1 and CDR2: SGHTA, FQGNSA. This CDR3 region has 12 residues. Trimming took off 6 bases at V and 6 bases at J, with 11 bases between the two ends. The CDR3 protein is CASRTGEKTQYF. DNA of the CDR3: TGTGCCAGCAGAACGGGGGAAAAGACCCAGTACTTC.

The chain joins TRBV30 to TRBJ2-7; D may match TRBD1 or TRBD2 (5 bases each). CDR1 GTSNPN and CDR2 SVGIG come from the germline V gene (reference sequence). The CDR3 totals 11 residues. The V end lost 4 bases, the J end lost 7 bases, and 11 bases lay between the germline ends. The CDR3 bases are TGTGCCTGGAATACAGGCGGGGAGCAGTACTTC. Protein sequence: CAWNTGGEQYF.

This sequence joins TRBV20-1 and TRBJ1-2; D is unclear. Germline V gene data show CDR1 as DFQATT and CDR2 as SNEGSKA (reference sequence). CDR3 size: 11 residues. With 4 bases removed from V and 5 bases from J, the gap between germline ends came to 8 bases. The CDR3: CSATHEYGYTF. The DNA for the CDR3 is TGCAGTGCTACCCACGAGTATGGCTACACCTTC.

CDR3 sequence (DNA): TGTGCCAGCAGTGAAGGTTGGGGATTGCCCCAGTACTTC. Translated, it gives CASSEGWGLPQYF. The rearrangement links TRBV6-1 to TRBJ2-5; D is unresolved. V lost 1 base and J lost 9, with 12 bases in between. CDR1 is MNHNS and CDR2 is SASEGT in the germline V gene. The CDR3 runs 13 residues.

This sequence joins TRBV29-1 and TRBJ2-3, with 8 bases aligning to TRBD2. Germline CDR1 SQVTM, CDR2 ANQGSEA. After removal of 6 bases from V and 0 bases from J, the junction contained 8 bases not matched to a gene. The CDR3 is made up of 15 amino acids. DNA for the CDR3: TGCAGCGTCGGAAGCGGGGGCCAGAGCACAGATACGCAGTATTTT. Translation: CSVGSGGQSTDTQYF.

The V and J genes are TRBV5-1 and TRBJ2-7; D perhaps matches TRBD1 (5 bases). From germline, CDR1 is SGHRS and CDR2 YFSETQ. V lost 1 base to trimming and J lost 5 bases, with 10 bases between them. The CDR3 consists of 13 residues. The CDR3 loop reads CASSLQQANEQYF. The CDR3 bases are TGCGCCAGCAGCTTGCAACAGGCCAACGAGCAGTACTTC.

The chain links TRBV19 to TRBJ2-3, with D possibly TRBD1 on 6 matching bases. Trimming removed 11 bases from V and 6 bases from J, with 15 bases in between. This CDR3 comprises 12 residues. Germline V lookup: CDR1 LNHDA, CDR2 SQIVND (reference sequence). For the CDR3, the DNA is TGTGCCGCGAAAGGGACAACGGATACGCAGTATTTT. Its protein is CAAKGTTDTQYF.

The V and J genes are TRBV11-2 and TRBJ2-5; D could derive from TRBD1 or TRBD2 (5 bases each). V was shortened by 6 bases and J by 7 bases, with 9 bases between the two germline ends. The CDR3 spans 11 residues. The germline gives CDR1 SGHAT, CDR2 FQNNGV. The CDR3 DNA reads TGTGCCAGCAGTTCGAGGGGGACCCAGTACTTC. The encoded protein is CASSSRGTQYF.

The J gene is TRBJ1-6, the V gene TRBV30; D is unresolved. This CDR3 region has 13 residues. Germline V lookup: CDR1 GTSNPN, CDR2 SVGIG (reference sequence). V lost 0 bases to trimming and J lost 7 bases, with 7 bases between them. Written as DNA, the CDR3 is TGTGCCTGGAGTGTACAAAGCAATTCACCCCTCCACTTT. Residues: CAWSVQSNSPLHF.

The genes are TRBV9 and TRBJ1-6; TRBD1 matches at 7 bases. J gave up 6 bases and V 3 bases, and 9 bases lay outside the gene matches. This CDR3 has 16 amino acids. CDR1 and CDR2 (germline): SGDLS, YYNGEE. CDR3 sequence (DNA): TGTGCCAGCAGCGACGAAAGACAGGGAGGTAATTCACCCCTCCACTTT. Encoded protein: CASSDERQGGNSPLHF.

In its sample, this clone was seen a few times. This chain uses TRBV5-4 with TRBJ1-4, with D unclear. In germline, CDR1 is SGHNT, CDR2 YYREEE (reference sequence). The CDR3 totals 15 residues. V lost 4 bases and J 3 bases, leaving 13 bases between the germline ends. This CDR3 reads CASSPGVGSNEKLFF. The DNA for the CDR3 is TGTGCCAGCAGCCCAGGTGTGGGGTCTAATGAAAAACTGTTTTTT. The variable domain in full, with the rest retrieved from reference TRBV5-4 and TRBJ1-4, is ETGVTQSPTHLIKTRGQQVTLRCSSQSGHNTVSWYQQALGQGPQFIFQYYREEENGRGNFPPRFSGLQFPNYSSELNVNALELDDSALYLCASSPGVGSNEKLFFGSGTQLSVL.

The CDR3 reads CASSRDRDGTQYF. Written as DNA, the CDR3 is TGTGCCAGCAGTAGGGACAGGGATGGGACCCAGTACTTC. J is TRBJ2-5 and V is TRBV2; the match to TRBD1 covers 9 bases. Germline V lookup: CDR1 SNHLY, CDR2 FYNNEI. V lost 5 bases to trimming and J lost 7 bases; unmatched junction nucleotides: 5. The CDR3 extends over 13 amino acids.